The 20 T cell receptor beta chains reported below all come from one sample, sequenced in a study of response to subunit inactivated influenza vaccine. TCRdb reanalysed the RT-PCR reads using MiXCR and keeps one entry per CDR3 protein. The data show 150,000 to 200,000 distinct CDR3 sequences, roughly a tenth seen once. Sequenced material: non-naive T cells sorted from PBMCs, taken about 40 days after vaccination. These receptors all stem from a man in his forties or fifties who received an inactivated influenza vaccine.

This chain uses TRBV5-1 with TRBJ1-2, with 7 bases matching TRBD1. CDR3 length equals 15 residues. Per germline, CDR1 SGHRS and CDR2 YFSETQ. The V and J ends lost 4 bases and 8 bases, in that order; junction bases with no gene match: 14. DNA for the CDR3: TGCGCCAGCAGCCTCTCGGACAGGCGCGGCAGGGGCTACACCTTC. It is translated as CASSLSDRRGRGYTF.

The V gene is TRBV6-1, the J gene TRBJ1-5; a weak D match, TRBD1 (5 bases). The germline V gene encodes CDR1 MNHNS and CDR2 SASEGT. V was trimmed by 0 bases and J by 8 bases, leaving 14 bases between them. The CDR3 loop spans 15 amino acids. Written as DNA, the CDR3 is TGTGCCAGCAGTGAAGCGCTTGGGACTCTGGAGCCCCAGCATTTT. It translates to CASSEALGTLEPQHF.

The table lists this clonotype with a few counts. V usage is TRBV27 and J usage is TRBJ2-5; D unresolved. Trimming stripped 3 bases from V and 4 bases from J, with 9 bases between. Germline values: CDR1 MNHEY, CDR2 SMNVEV (reference sequence). CDR3 length equals 13 residues. The DNA of the CDR3 is TGTGCCAGCAGTTTTTCGATATCAGAGACCCAGTACTTC. It yields the protein CASSFSISETQYF.

As concerns this clonotype: A much larger clone differs from this one at a single base, so this may be a read error. The V gene is TRBV28, the J gene TRBJ1-6, with D maybe TRBD1 (5 bases). The CDR3 covers 15 residues. The germline V gene encodes CDR1 MDHEN and CDR2 SYDVKM. CDR3 amino acids: CASSSVGRVNSPLYF. The CDR3, as DNA: TGTGCCAGCAGTTCTGTGGGACGGGTTAATTCACCCCTCTACTTT.

The chain employs TRBV5-1 and TRBJ2-5; 8 nucleotides match TRBD1. The V gene end was trimmed by 0 bases and the J gene end by 5 bases; junction bases not matched to a gene: 3. The CDR3 runs to 14 residues. Germline V CDR1 and CDR2: SGHRS, YFSETQ. CDR3 in amino acids: CASSLEDRVETQYF. The CDR3 DNA reads as TGCGCCAGCAGCTTGGAGGACAGGGTCGAGACCCAGTACTTC.

V usage is TRBV6-1 and J usage is TRBJ1-1; D is possibly TRBD1 (5 bases). Germline values: CDR1 MNHNS, CDR2 SASEGT. Between the trimmed V and J ends, which lost 6 bases and 5 bases, there was a span of 7 bases. This CDR3 has 11 residues. Here the CDR3 DNA reads TGTGCCAGCAGGGGGGGGACTGAAGCTTTCTTT. It codes for CASRGGTEAFF.

The genes are TRBV3-1 and TRBJ1-3, with 7 nucleotides matching TRBD1. Germline CDR1 is LGHDT and CDR2 is YNNKEL (reference sequence). This CDR3 has 15 amino acids. V dropped 4 bases and J dropped 3; count of bases not matched to a gene: 6. In nucleotides, the CDR3 is TGTGCCAGCAGCCGAACAGGGGATTATGGAAACACCATATATTTT. Residues: CASSRTGDYGNTIYF.

In regard to this clonotype: Being one base from a much bigger clone, this may be a read error. This rearrangement joins TRBV29-1 to TRBJ1-5; 7 bases agree with TRBD1. In germline, CDR1 is SQVTM, CDR2 ANQGSEA. The trim removed 6 bases at V and 6 bases at J, leaving 8 bases unmatched. The CDR3 loop spans 13 amino acids. CDR3 sequence reads: CSVGRQGGQPQHF. CDR3 nucleotide sequence: TGCAGCGTCGGTCGACAGGGAGGTCAGCCCCAGCATTTT.

The rearrangement uses TRBV20-1 and TRBJ2-7; TRBD2 aligns across 10 bases. Germline V lookup: CDR1 DFQATT, CDR2 SNEGSKA (reference sequence). The length of the CDR3 is 15 residues. V shed 3 bases and J 2 bases; nucleotides not matched to a gene: 7. This CDR3 is CSASISAGGPYEQYF. CDR3 coding DNA: TGCAGTGCTAGTATCTCAGCGGGGGGGCCCTACGAGCAGTACTTC.

This clonotype was counted many times. The chain joins TRBV25-1 to TRBJ1-5; D might be TRBD1 (6 bases). Germline values: CDR1 MGHDK, CDR2 SYGVNS. The CDR3 loop spans 14 amino acids. Trimming took off 3 bases at V and 3 bases at J, with 9 bases between the two ends. DNA for the CDR3: TGTGCCAGCAGTGAGACAGGAACCAATCAGCCCCAGCATTTT. The encoded protein is CASSETGTNQPQHF.

The chain has TRBV28 and TRBJ1-5; no definite D call. CDR1 and CDR2 (germline): MDHEN, SYDVKM. The CDR3 has 14 residues. V shed 7 bases and J shed 0 bases, with 10 bases lying between them. Here the CDR3 DNA reads TGTGCCAGCAACGAAGAATATAGCAATCAGCCCCAGCATTTT. Translated: CASNEEYSNQPQHF.

The chain has TRBV6-1 and TRBJ2-2, with TRBD2 identical over 13 bases. J was trimmed by 6 bases and V by 6 bases; bases with no gene match: 10. The CDR3 contains 17 residues. CDR1 is MNHNS and CDR2 is SASEGT in the germline V gene. The CDR3 coding sequence is TGTGCCAGCAGCCACTTCGGGGGACTAGCGGGATCCGGGGAGCTGTTTTTT. This encodes CASSHFGGLAGSGELFF.

V gene TRBV6-1 combines with J gene TRBJ2-2; no reliable D call. Trimming left V 7 bases short and J 4 bases short, with 13 bases between. CDR1 is MNHNS and CDR2 is SASEGT in the germline V gene. CDR3 size: 14 residues. The CDR3 DNA reads TGTGCCAGCACCCTGACCTTGGCCACCGGGGAGCTGTTTTTT. Translating gives CASTLTLATGELFF.

This clonotype came up many times. The rearrangement uses TRBV4-1 and TRBJ2-3; TRBD1 agrees at 8 bases. This CDR3 is 13 amino acids long. From germline, CDR1 is MGHRA and CDR2 YSYEKL. With V trimmed by 5 bases and J by 6 bases, 4 bases remained unmatched. This chain's CDR3 is CASSVRQGDTQYF. DNA of the CDR3: TGCGCCAGCAGCGTGCGACAGGGGGATACGCAGTATTTT.

This clonotype was detected many times. The CDR3 DNA reads as TGTGCCAGCAGCGGGATACAAGAGACCCAGTACTTC. Its translation is CASSGIQETQYF. The chain is built from TRBV25-1 and TRBJ2-5; TRBD2 might be the D (5 bases). This CDR3 is built from 12 residues. V lost 6 bases and J lost 2, with 7 bases in between. Germline lookup yields CDR1 MGHDK and CDR2 SYGVNS. The whole variable domain, remainder taken from reference TRBV25-1 and TRBJ2-5, is EADIYQTPRYLVIGTGKKITLECSQTMGHDKMYWYQQDPGMELHLIHYSYGVNSTEKGDLSSESTVSRIRTEHFPLTLESARPSHTSQYLCASSGIQETQYFGPGTRLLVL.

There are a few counts of this clonotype. The chain combines TRBV6-2 or TRBV6-3 with TRBJ1-1; no definite D call. The CDR3 totals 13 residues. V was shortened by 2 bases and J by 5 bases, with 9 bases between the two germline ends. The germline V gene encodes CDR1 MNHEY and CDR2 SVGEGT. The CDR3 is CASSYTGKTEAFF. The CDR3 DNA is TGTGCCAGCAGTTACACCGGAAAGACTGAAGCTTTCTTT.

Details on this clonotype: Germline and junction disagree at one end, which may indicate a read error. This chain joins TRBV12-3 or TRBV12-4 and TRBJ1-5; weak D call: TRBD1 (6 bases). CDR3 size: 13 residues. This chain's CDR3 is CASRSTGNQPQNF. The DNA for the CDR3 is TGTGCCAGCAGGTCTACAGGGAATCAGCCCCAGAATTTT.

This chain's CDR3 is CASSLAAAPHYGYTF. The CDR3 region has the DNA TGTGCCAGCAGCTTGGCGGCGGCGCCCCACTATGGCTACACCTTC. The chain combines TRBV5-5 with TRBJ1-2, with D unclear. V gave up 0 bases and J gave up 3 bases, with 12 bases separating them. This CDR3 contains 15 residues. From germline, CDR1 is SGHKS and CDR2 YYEKEE (reference sequence).

This clonotype was detected a few times. The genes are TRBV27 and TRBJ1-1; no firm D call. V was trimmed by 0 bases and J by 1 base, leaving 6 bases between them. This CDR3 region has 14 residues. Germline CDR1 and CDR2: MNHEY and SMNVEV (reference sequence). CDR3 sequence (DNA): TGTGCCAGCAGTTTATCGAGTCAGAACACTGAAGCTTTCTTT. Its translation is CASSLSSQNTEAFF.

This clonotype was counted between two and nine times. This rearrangement joins TRBV7-2 to TRBJ2-3, with D possibly matching TRBD2 (7 bases). CDR3 length equals 17 residues. Trimming removed 0 bases from V and 1 base from J, with 14 bases in between. In germline, CDR1 is SGHTA, CDR2 FQGNSA. Here the CDR3 reads CASSLAGVGGRTDTQYF. DNA for the CDR3: TGTGCCAGCAGCTTAGCGGGGGTCGGGGGGCGCACAGATACGCAGTATTTT.